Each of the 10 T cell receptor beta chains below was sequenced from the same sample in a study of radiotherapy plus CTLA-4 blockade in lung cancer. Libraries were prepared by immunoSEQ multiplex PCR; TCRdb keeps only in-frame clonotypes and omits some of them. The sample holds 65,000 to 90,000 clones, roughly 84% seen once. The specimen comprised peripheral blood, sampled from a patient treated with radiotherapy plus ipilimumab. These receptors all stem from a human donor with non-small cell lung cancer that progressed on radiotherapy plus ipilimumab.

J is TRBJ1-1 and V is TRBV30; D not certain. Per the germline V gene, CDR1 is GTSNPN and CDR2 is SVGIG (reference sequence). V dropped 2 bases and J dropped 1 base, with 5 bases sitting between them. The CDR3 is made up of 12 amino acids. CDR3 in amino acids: CAWSRSNTEAFF. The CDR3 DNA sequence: TGTGCCTGGAGTCGGTCGAACACTGAAGCTTTCTTT.

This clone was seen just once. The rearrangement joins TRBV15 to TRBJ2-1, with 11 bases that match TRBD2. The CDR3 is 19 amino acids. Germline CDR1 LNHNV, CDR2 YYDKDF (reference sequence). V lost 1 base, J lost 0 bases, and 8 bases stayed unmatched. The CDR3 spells CATSRVPSGRRGSYNEQFF. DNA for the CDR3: TGTGCCACCAGCAGAGTCCCTAGCGGGAGGAGGGGCTCCTACAATGAGCAGTTCTTC.

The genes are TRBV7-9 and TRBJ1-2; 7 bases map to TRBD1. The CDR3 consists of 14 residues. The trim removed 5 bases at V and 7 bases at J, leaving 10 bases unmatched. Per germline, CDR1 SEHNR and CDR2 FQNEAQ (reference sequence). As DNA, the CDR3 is TGTGCCAGCAGCCCCGGGCAGGGGGTTACTGGCTACACCTTC. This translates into CASSPGQGVTGYTF.

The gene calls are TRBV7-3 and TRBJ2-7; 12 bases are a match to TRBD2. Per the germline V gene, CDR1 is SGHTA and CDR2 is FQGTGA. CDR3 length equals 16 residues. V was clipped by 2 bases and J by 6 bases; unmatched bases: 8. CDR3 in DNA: TGTGCCAGCAGCTTACCTGCTAGCGGGAGGGCCGCCGAGCAGTACTTC. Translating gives CASSLPASGRAAEQYF.

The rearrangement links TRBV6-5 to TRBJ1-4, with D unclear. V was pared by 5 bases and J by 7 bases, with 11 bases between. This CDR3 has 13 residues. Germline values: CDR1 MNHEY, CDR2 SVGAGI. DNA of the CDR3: TGTGCCAGCAGTCGCAACGGAGGTGAAAAACTGTTTTTT. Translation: CASSRNGGEKLFF.

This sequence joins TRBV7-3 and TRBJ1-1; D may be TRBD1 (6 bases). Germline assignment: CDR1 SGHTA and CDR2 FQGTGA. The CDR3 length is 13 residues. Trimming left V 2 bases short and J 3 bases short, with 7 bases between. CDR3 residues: CASSLGGHTEAFF. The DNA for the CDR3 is TGTGCCAGCAGCTTAGGGGGGCACACTGAAGCTTTCTTT.

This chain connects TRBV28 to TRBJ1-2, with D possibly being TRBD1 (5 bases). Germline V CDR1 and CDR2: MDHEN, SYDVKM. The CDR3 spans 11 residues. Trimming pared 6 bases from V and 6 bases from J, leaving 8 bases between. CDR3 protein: CASRGGDGYTF. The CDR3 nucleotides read TGTGCCAGCAGGGGGGGAGATGGCTACACCTTC.

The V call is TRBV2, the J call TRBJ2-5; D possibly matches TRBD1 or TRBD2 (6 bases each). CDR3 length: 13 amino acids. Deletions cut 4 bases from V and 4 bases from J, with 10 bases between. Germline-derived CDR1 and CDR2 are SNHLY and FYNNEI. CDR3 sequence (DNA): TGTGCCAGCAGTGGAGGAGGGGGAGAGACCCAGTACTTC. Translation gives CASSGGGGETQYF.

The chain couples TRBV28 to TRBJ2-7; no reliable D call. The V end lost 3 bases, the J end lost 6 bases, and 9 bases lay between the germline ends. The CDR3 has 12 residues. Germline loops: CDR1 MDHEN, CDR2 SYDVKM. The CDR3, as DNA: TGTGCCAGCAGTTTGGGTCGGAGCGAGCAGTACGTC. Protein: CASSLGRSEQYV.

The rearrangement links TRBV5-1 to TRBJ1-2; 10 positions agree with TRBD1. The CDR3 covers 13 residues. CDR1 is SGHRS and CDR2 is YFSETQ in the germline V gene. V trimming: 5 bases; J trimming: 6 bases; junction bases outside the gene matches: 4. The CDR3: CASRTGTGDGYTF. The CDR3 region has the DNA TGCGCCAGCAGGACGGGGACAGGGGATGGCTACACCTTC.